This T cell receptor beta chain came from a study of regulatory dendritic cells for organ transplantation. Allogeneic regulatory or mature dendritic cells were co-cultured for less than six days with CFSE-labeled sorted T cells at 1:10. CD4+ or CD8+ T cells were sorted as naive CD45RA+ or memory CD45RO+. Findings of the study overall: Naive T cells showed high diversity, memory cells less, memory CD8+ least. Regulatory dendritic cells appeared to expand memory CD8+ clones less than mature ones.

The germline V gene has CDR1 MRHNA and CDR2 SNTAGT. V lost 2 bases and J lost 7; bases outside the gene matches: 4. The CDR3 has 16 amino acids. For this clone: Its cognate antigen is unknown.

Sequencing used immunoSEQ multiplex PCR; TCRdb keeps in-frame clones, though not all of them. The sample contains about 10,000 clones, about 85% of which appear only once. The chain carries TRBV6-4 and TRBJ2-1; 14 bases are shared with TRBD2. The source is a human donor in good health. Material for sequencing was memory CD4+ T cells from blood cultured with dendritic cells. Subset defined: CD45RO+ memory T cells. The CDR3 spells CASSDRGTSGSNEQFF. CDR3 in DNA: TGTGCCAGCAGTGACAGGGGGACTAGCGGGAGTAATGAGCAGTTCTTC.